The table lists the clone carrying this T cell receptor (beta chain) with a few counts. Its target is not known. Vbeta (60) and Jbeta (13) primers were used in the PCR. TCRdb's copy holds only in-frame clones and misses some; the assay was immunoSEQ multiplex PCR. Of about 130,000 clones listed, roughly a tenth were seen once; the top ten hold 4.6%. This sample is part of a study of cytomegalovirus exposure and HLA in healthy donors. Study results and caveats: HLA allele associations emerged for some 16,000 TCR beta sequences in a later analysis, at 0.05 false discovery rate. Most TCR beta V segments were productive about 87% or about 30% of the time in an earlier analysis.

CDR1 and CDR2 from the germline V gene are PRHDT and FYEKMQ (reference sequence). After removal of 6 bases from V and 1 base from J, the junction contained 6 bases not matched to a gene. The CDR3 spans 15 residues. The genes are TRBV13 and TRBJ1-1; 9 bases line up with TRBD1. The origin of this receptor is a woman aged 18-30 years in good health and CMV-seropositive. The sample comprised PBMCs. The chain's CDR3 is CASRGGTGRNTEAFF. CDR3 nucleotide sequence: TGTGCCAGCAGGGGTGGGACAGGGAGGAACACTGAAGCTTTCTTT.